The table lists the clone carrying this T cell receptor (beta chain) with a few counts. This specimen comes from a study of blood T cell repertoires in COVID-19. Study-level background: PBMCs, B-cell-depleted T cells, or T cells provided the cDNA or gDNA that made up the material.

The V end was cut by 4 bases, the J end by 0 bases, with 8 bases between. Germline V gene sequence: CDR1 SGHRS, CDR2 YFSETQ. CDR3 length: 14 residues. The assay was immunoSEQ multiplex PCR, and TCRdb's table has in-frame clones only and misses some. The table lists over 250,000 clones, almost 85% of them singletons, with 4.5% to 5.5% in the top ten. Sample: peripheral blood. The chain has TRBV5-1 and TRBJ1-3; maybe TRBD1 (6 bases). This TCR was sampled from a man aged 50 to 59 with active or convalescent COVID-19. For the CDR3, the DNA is TGCGCCAGCAGCAGGGGGATCTCTGGAAACACCATATATTTT. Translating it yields CASSRGISGNTIYF.